Below, 18 T cell receptor beta chains from the same sample are listed, as sequenced in a study of cytomegalovirus exposure and HLA in healthy donors. PCR amplification relied on 60 Vbeta primers (plus 13 Jbeta primers). The assay was immunoSEQ multiplex PCR, and TCRdb's table has in-frame clones only and misses some. Here the sample spans fewer than 150,000 clones, approximately 80% being singletons. Sequenced input: PBMCs. Receptors originate from a man aged 45-65 years in good health and CMV-seropositive.

Turning to this clone: The junction departs from germline at one end; a sequencing error may be responsible. This chain joins TRBV18 and TRBJ2-1, with D possibly being TRBD1 (5 bases). The CDR3 consists of 14 residues. The germline V gene encodes CDR1 KGHSH and CDR2 LQKENI. The CDR3, as DNA: TGTGCCAGCTCGCCCATAGACTTGGACAATGGGCAGTTCTTC. Its protein is CASSPIDLDNGQFF. The complete variable domain, with remaining parts taken from reference TRBV18 and TRBJ2-1, reads NAGVMQNPRHLVRRRGQEARLRCSPMKGHSHVYWYRQLPEEGLKFMVYLQKENIIDESGMPKERFSAEFPKEGPSILRIQQVVRGDSAAYFCASSPIDLDNGQFFGPGTRLTVL.

This clone appeared a single time. This chain uses TRBV30 with TRBJ1-6; D gene ambiguous. Per the germline V gene, CDR1 is GTSNPN and CDR2 is SVGIG (reference sequence). Trimming cost V 5 bases and J 7 bases, with 6 bases left between them. The length of the CDR3 is 11 residues. Here the CDR3 DNA reads TGTGCCTGGTCAGGAAATTCACCCCTCCACTTT. The encoded protein is CAWSGNSPLHF. The whole variable domain, filled in from reference TRBV30 and TRBJ1-6, reads SQTIHQWPATLVQPVGSPLSLECTVEGTSNPNLYWYRQAAGRGLQLLFYSVGIGQISSEVPQNLSASRPQDRQFILSSKKLLLSDSGFYLCAWSGNSPLHFGNGTRLTVT.

V and J are TRBV7-9 and TRBJ1-5; possibly TRBD1 for D (5 bases). This CDR3 spans 15 amino acids. The germline V and J ends were trimmed by 5 bases and 4 bases, with 15 bases remaining between them. Germline CDR1 SEHNR, CDR2 FQNEAQ (reference sequence). The CDR3 is CASSGGGPKNQPQHF. The CDR3 DNA reads TGTGCCAGCAGCGGCGGGGGTCCTAAAAATCAGCCCCAGCATTTT.

This clone was found once. The chain is built from TRBV6-5 and TRBJ2-5; the D gene is possibly TRBD1 (6 bases). The end of the DNA is better explained by TRBJ2-7, so the J call may be wrong. The CDR3 totals 14 residues. The V gene's germline CDR1 is MNHEY and CDR2 SVGAGI. Written as DNA, the CDR3 is TGTGCCAGCAGACTCACAGGGTCAACCTACGAGCAGTACTTC. Translated: CASRLTGSTYEQYF.

This chain links TRBV7-9 with TRBJ1-4; D is ambiguous. V lost 5 bases to trimming and J lost 4 bases, with 14 bases between them. From germline, CDR1 is SEHNR and CDR2 FQNEAQ (reference sequence). CDR3 length equals 15 residues. In nucleotides, the CDR3 is TGTGCCAGCAGCACTGTTGAAAGCGGTAATGAAAAACTGTTTTTT. This translates into CASSTVESGNEKLFF.

To note about this clone: Other DNA sequences in this specimen translate into the identical CDR3. The chain couples TRBV4-2 to TRBJ1-5, with no clear D. Germline CDR1 reads LGHNA; CDR2 reads YNFKEQ. The CDR3 is made up of 13 amino acids. The V gene lost 0 bases and the J gene lost 4 bases, with 4 bases spanning the gap. For the CDR3, the DNA is TGTGCCAGCAGCCAAGAGGAGAATCAGCCCCAGCATTTT. It specifies CASSQEENQPQHF.

The chain recombines TRBV6-6 with TRBJ2-7, with D tentatively TRBD1 (5 bases). The germline CDR1 and CDR2 sequences are MNHNY and SVGAGI (reference sequence). CDR3 length: 14 amino acids. The V and J ends lost 5 bases and 2 bases respectively, with 13 bases between them. The CDR3 spells CASSRTKNAYEQYF. For the CDR3, the DNA is TGTGCCAGCAGTAGGACAAAGAACGCCTACGAGCAGTACTTC.

This chain connects TRBV27 to TRBJ2-3; TRBD2 aligns across 14 bases. The J segment lost 5 bases and the V segment lost 8 bases, leaving 6 bases of the junction unmatched. This CDR3 comprises 15 residues. In germline, CDR1 is MNHEY, CDR2 SMNVEV (reference sequence). The CDR3 spells CASAPGTSGRDTQYF. The CDR3 DNA is TGTGCCAGCGCTCCCGGGACTAGCGGGAGAGATACGCAGTATTTT.

Only a few counts were recorded for this clone. The V and J genes are TRBV6-6 and TRBJ1-1, with D possibly being TRBD1 (6 bases). The length of the CDR3 is 13 residues. Germline-derived CDR1 and CDR2 are MNHNY and SVGAGI (reference sequence). Trimming took off 6 bases at V and 1 base at J, with 9 bases between the two ends. The CDR3 reads CASSSGQNTEAFF. DNA of the CDR3: TGTGCCAGCAGCTCGGGACAGAACACTGAAGCTTTCTTT.

V gene TRBV7-2 combines with J gene TRBJ1-1; D gene unclear. Germline V gives CDR1 SGHTA, CDR2 FQGNSA. V lost 3 bases to trimming and J lost 1 base, with 9 bases between them. The CDR3 is 14 residues long. In DNA, the CDR3 is TGTGCCAGCAGCTTTTACGGGAGGAACACTGAAGCTTTCTTT. This codes for CASSFYGRNTEAFF.

This clone has just a few counts. This sequence joins TRBV19 and TRBJ1-5; TRBD1 matches 8 bases. CDR3 length equals 13 residues. The V segment lost 10 bases and the J segment 2 bases; nucleotides outside the gene matches: 4. From germline, CDR1 is LNHDA and CDR2 SQIVND (reference sequence). The DNA for the CDR3 is TGTGCCACCGGGACAGGTGGCAATCAGCCCCAGCATTTT. Its protein is CATGTGGNQPQHF.

This sequence joins TRBV6-1 and TRBJ2-7, with 12 nucleotides matching TRBD1. This CDR3 has 14 residues. From germline, CDR1 is MNHNS and CDR2 SASEGT. Trimming removed 4 bases from V and 7 bases from J; junction bases left unmatched: 5. CDR3 amino acids: CASSGDRGRMEQYF. For the CDR3, the DNA is TGTGCCAGCAGTGGGGACAGGGGGCGCATGGAGCAGTACTTC.

The DNA of the CDR3 is TGCGCCAGCAGTGTAGGGGGCTCGGGGACTGAAGCTTTCTTT. Translation: CASSVGGSGTEAFF. The chain joins TRBV10-1 to TRBJ1-1, with TRBD1 identical over 7 bases. The CDR3 is 14 residues long. Germline lookup yields CDR1 WNHNN and CDR2 SYGVQD (reference sequence). Trimming at V came to 4 bases and at J to 5 bases, leaving 7 bases not matched to a gene.

This chain links TRBV28 with TRBJ1-6; unclear D gene. Trimming removed 1 base from V and 10 bases from J, with 5 bases in between. CDR1 is MDHEN and CDR2 is SYDVKM in the germline V gene. CDR3 length: 12 residues. The CDR3 nucleotides read TGTGCCAGCAGTTTATTCCCATCACCCCTCCACTTT. Encoded protein: CASSLFPSPLHF.

The J gene is TRBJ1-4, the V gene TRBV28; tentatively, D is TRBD1 (6 bases). This CDR3 is built from 14 residues. Germline V lookup: CDR1 MDHEN, CDR2 SYDVKM. Trimming removed 5 bases at V and 3 bases at J, with 10 bases between. CDR3: CASSAGVPNEKLFF. Written as DNA, the CDR3 is TGTGCCAGCAGTGCAGGGGTGCCTAATGAAAAACTGTTTTTT.

DNA for the CDR3: TGTGCCAGCAGTTTAGGAACTAAGAATGAGCAGTTCTTC. Translated: CASSLGTKNEQFF. This sequence joins TRBV27 and TRBJ2-1; D is uncertain. This CDR3 is built from 13 residues. Trimming stripped 2 bases from V and 7 bases from J, with 9 bases between. CDR1 is MNHEY and CDR2 is SMNVEV in the germline V gene (reference sequence).

This chain connects TRBV4-2 to TRBJ1-3; TRBD1 might be the D (6 bases). The CDR3 consists of 17 residues. V gave up 0 bases and J gave up 1 base, with 13 bases separating them. Germline values: CDR1 LGHNA, CDR2 YNFKEQ. CDR3 in DNA: TGTGCCAGCAGCCAAGATGACAGGCCAGTTTCTGGAAACACCATATATTTT. Its protein is CASSQDDRPVSGNTIYF.

This chain connects TRBV19 to TRBJ2-5, with 8 bases aligning to TRBD1. The J segment lost 7 bases and the V segment lost 8 bases, leaving 9 bases of the junction unmatched. This CDR3 contains 13 residues. Germline V gives CDR1 LNHDA, CDR2 SQIVND (reference sequence). The CDR3 DNA sequence: TGTGCCAGTGGGGTGACAGGGGATAGGACCCAGTACTTC. Residues: CASGVTGDRTQYF.